Listed below are T cell receptor beta chains from one sample, sequenced in a study of CD8+ T cells in alopecia areata. Method: immunoSEQ multiplex PCR; TCRdb's copy keeps in-frame clones and lacks some. The profile shows 200,000 to 250,000 clones, 50% to 60% of them singletons. The sequencing here drew on CD4+ T cells sorted from blood, taken at week 0. Source of these receptors: a human donor with alopecia areata. CDR3s include the opening cysteine and the closing phenylalanine or tryptophan. Fields, in order: V gene, J gene, clone size, D gene, CDR3 protein, CDR3 DNA. The D gene is left open where the match is weak. Rows may omit the clone size; those that give it use once, few, many or a size class.

>TRBV29-1|TRBJ1-1|few|NA
CSACRQEGTEAFF
TGCAGCGCGTGCAGGCAAGAGGGCACTGAAGCTTTCTTT
>TRBV30|TRBJ2-1|NA|NA
CAWRWEAYSWEFF
TGTGCCTGGAGATGGGAAGCGTACTCTTGGGAGTTCTTC
>TRBV11-2|TRBJ2-1|few|NA
CASRRPGTASYNEQFF
TGTGCCAGCCGCCGGCCAGGGACCGCTTCCTACAATGAGCAGTTCTTC
>TRBV30|TRBJ1-2|NA|NA
CAWTGAWGYTF
TGTGCCTGGACAGGGGCATGGGGCTACACCTTC
>TRBV6-5|TRBJ1-4|NA|NA
CASSKQPGGEKLFF
TGTGCCAGCAGTAAACAGCCCGGCGGTGAAAAACTGTTTTTT
>TRBV29-1|TRBJ1-1|few|TRBD1
CSVIQGVTEAFF
TGCAGCGTCATACAGGGGGTCACTGAAGCTTTCTTT
>TRBV11-3|TRBJ2-1|NA|NA
CASSPGPLNNEQFF
TGTGCCAGCAGCCCTGGCCCTTTAAACAATGAGCAGTTCTTC
>TRBV7-9|TRBJ1-1|NA|NA
CASSRANTEAFF
TGTGCCAGCAGCCGGGCGAACACTGAAGCTTTCTTT
>TRBV29-1|TRBJ1-5|NA|NA
CSVKTGTASNQPQHF
TGCAGCGTCAAGACCGGGACTGCGAGCAATCAGCCCCAGCATTTT
>TRBV6-5|TRBJ2-1|NA|NA
CASTGTGPYNEQFF
TGTGCCAGCACCGGGACTGGTCCCTACAATGAGCAGTTCTTC
>TRBV9|TRBJ1-6|NA|NA
CASSPTGWGSSPLHF
TGTGCCAGCAGCCCAACGGGATGGGGTAGTTCACCCCTCCACTTT
>TRBV10-3|TRBJ1-6|NA|NA
CAISWEIYNSPLHF
TGTGCCATCAGTTGGGAAATCTATAATTCACCCCTCCACTTT
>TRBV4-2|TRBJ2-7|NA|NA
CASSQDFYSGSYEQYF
TGTGCCAGCAGCCAAGATTTTTACTCTGGGTCTTACGAGCAGTACTTC
>TRBV6-6|TRBJ2-7|NA|TRBD1
CASRRDRGDEQYF
TGTGCCAGCAGACGGGACAGGGGGGACGAGCAGTACTTC
>TRBV25-1|TRBJ2-7|NA|NA
CASSDDPRKTYEQYF
TGTGCCAGCAGTGACGACCCGAGGAAAACCTACGAGCAGTACTTC
>TRBV30|TRBJ1-2|once|TRBD1
CAWSEQGWGYTF
TGTGCCTGGAGTGAACAGGGGTGGGGCTACACCTTC
>TRBV30|TRBJ1-1|NA|TRBD1
CAWSVGSWGQLNTEAFF
TGTGCCTGGAGTGTTGGGTCGTGGGGACAGTTAAACACTGAAGCTTTCTTT